This T cell receptor beta chain was observed in a study of vaccination effects on CD4 cells after COVID-19 (dated by TCRdb to between 2021 and 2022). Notes on the research overall: In the ViraFEST assay, PBMC were stimulated with viral peptide pools, and antigen-specific CD4+ T cell clonotypes were then identified by expansion using TCR sequencing. Across the study, the median time from the second dose to post-vaccine sampling was 72 days (range 14 to 241). Fewer than 2.5 million PBMC per well were cultured in IMDM with about 4.8% human AB serum, about 9.4 IU/ml IL-2 and gentamicin, plus 10 ug/ml peptides. SARS-CoV-2 spike-specific CD4+ TCR repertoires were compared before and after mRNA vaccination in COVID-19 convalescent patients and in infection-naive vaccine recipients. The full study included fewer than eleven COVID-19 convalescent patients and a handful of SARS-CoV-2-naive healthy vaccine recipients. In the study, cultures from other donors were sequenced using the Oncomine TCR Beta short-read assay on an Illumina iSeq 100.

After approximately 11 days of culture, CD4+ T cells were isolated with the EasySep CD4+ T cell isolation kit. Participants received two doses of either the BNT162b2 or the mRNA-1273 mRNA SARS-CoV-2 vaccine. Negative nucleocapsid antibody results before and after vaccination confirmed that the healthy vaccine recipients had no prior SARS-CoV-2 infection. On days 3 and 7, half of the culture medium was replaced with fresh IL-2-containing medium. Unless otherwise noted, each peptide stimulation condition was cultured in triplicate wells. Using Ficoll-Paque Plus gradient centrifugation, PBMC were separated from whole blood and then either used fresh or cryopreserved at -140C. Genomic DNA was extracted from cultured CD4+ T cells with the QIAamp micro DNA kit. Concerning this clone: The antigen it recognizes is unknown. No per-base quality is available; no much larger clone lies one base away.

Library method: the immunoSEQ multiplex PCR assay. DNA from the CD4+ T cells that had been cultured and isolated underwent TCR beta CDR3 sequencing. As for how the authors treated the data: The analysis removed non-productive TCR sequences, trimmed reads to the CDR3 region, and retained only CDR3s that were 7 or more amino acids long. The MANAFEST web app was used to identify antigen-specific clonotypes by comparing expansion in peptide wells with expansion in reference cultures. For clones to be considered positive, expansion at FDR<0.05 versus reference and all other wells, an odds ratio above 5, and a frequency above 0.1% in two replicate wells were required. Cross-reactive clonotypes were defined as significantly expanded in SARS-CoV-2 spike wells and in at least one common cold coronavirus spike condition. CDR3 similarity was assessed by Levenshtein distance using the stringdist R package, and unrooted trees were constructed with ape in R 3.6.1. Entries here come from immuneACCESS through TCRdb and include only in-frame sequences with V and J called. Some clones fail to appear in such tables; in the studies checked, an unresolved V gene covers under half of the shortfall, and the cause of the remainder is unknown. V, J and clone size are taken as reported in that table, and D and trimming were inferred from the DNA itself. The sample profile shows some 66,000 clones; around 79% of them were found once. 2% to 3% of the sample lies in the top ten.

The junction shows trimming of 5 bases on V and 0 bases on J, and the gene matches do not reach 8 bases of it. From the cysteine up to the phenylalanine, the CDR3 has a length of 17 residues. Of all the DNA, just the CDR3 is kept, 51 bases in frame from base 1. CDR1 and CDR2, looked up from the germline V gene, are KGHDR and SFDVKD. On the study overall, not on this receptor specifically: The study was limited by a small number of convalescent patients, and early post-infection timepoints were lacking. Both infection-induced and vaccine-induced clones contracted markedly at late post-vaccination timepoints, which is consistent with waning T cell responses. Among healthy vaccine recipients, nearly all vaccine-induced clones were SARS-CoV-2 mono-reactive, and only 1 of 255 was cross-reactive with common cold coronaviruses.

The sequence was obtained from a human donor who received a COVID-19 vaccine. The specimen comprised CD4+ T cells from PBMCs cultured without peptide, sampled after COVID-19 vaccination. This chain joins TRBV24-1 to TRBJ2-5; 10 central bases correspond to TRBD1. The nucleotide sequence reads as follows: TGTGCCACCAGTGGATACGGACAGGGGGGATACCAAGAGACCCAGTACTTC. The encoded protein is CATSGYGQGGYQETQYF.